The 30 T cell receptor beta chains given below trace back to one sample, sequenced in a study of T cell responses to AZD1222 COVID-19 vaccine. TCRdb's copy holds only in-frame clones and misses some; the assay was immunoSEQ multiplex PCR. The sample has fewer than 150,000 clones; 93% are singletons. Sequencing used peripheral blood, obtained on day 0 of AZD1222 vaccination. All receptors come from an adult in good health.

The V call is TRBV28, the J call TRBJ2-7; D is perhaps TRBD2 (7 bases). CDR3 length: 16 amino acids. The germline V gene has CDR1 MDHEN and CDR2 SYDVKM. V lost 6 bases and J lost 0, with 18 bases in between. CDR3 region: CASRDEGGGASYEQYF. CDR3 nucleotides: TGTGCCAGCAGGGATGAGGGGGGAGGGGCCTCCTACGAGCAGTACTTC.

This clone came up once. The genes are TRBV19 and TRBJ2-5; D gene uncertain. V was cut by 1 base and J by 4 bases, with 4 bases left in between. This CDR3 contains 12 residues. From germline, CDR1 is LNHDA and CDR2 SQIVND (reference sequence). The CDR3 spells CASSIGRETQYF. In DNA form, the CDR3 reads TGTGCCAGTAGTATAGGACGAGAGACCCAGTACTTC.

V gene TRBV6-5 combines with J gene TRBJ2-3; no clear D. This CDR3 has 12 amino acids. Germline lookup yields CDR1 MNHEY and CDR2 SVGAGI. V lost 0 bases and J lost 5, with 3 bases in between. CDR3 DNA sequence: TGTGCCAGCAGTTACTCTGGAGATACGCAGTATTTT. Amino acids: CASSYSGDTQYF.

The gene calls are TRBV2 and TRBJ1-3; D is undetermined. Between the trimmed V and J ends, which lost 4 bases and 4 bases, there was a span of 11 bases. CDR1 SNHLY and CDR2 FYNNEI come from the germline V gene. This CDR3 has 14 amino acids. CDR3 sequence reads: CASSVATQGNTIYF. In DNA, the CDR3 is TGTGCCAGCAGTGTCGCGACCCAGGGAAACACCATATATTTT.

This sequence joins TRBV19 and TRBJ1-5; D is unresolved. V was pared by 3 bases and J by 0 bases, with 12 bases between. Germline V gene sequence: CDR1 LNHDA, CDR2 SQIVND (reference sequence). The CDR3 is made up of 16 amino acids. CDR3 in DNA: TGTGCCAGTAGTATCTTGACCGGGAATAGCAATCAGCCCCAGCATTTT. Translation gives CASSILTGNSNQPQHF.

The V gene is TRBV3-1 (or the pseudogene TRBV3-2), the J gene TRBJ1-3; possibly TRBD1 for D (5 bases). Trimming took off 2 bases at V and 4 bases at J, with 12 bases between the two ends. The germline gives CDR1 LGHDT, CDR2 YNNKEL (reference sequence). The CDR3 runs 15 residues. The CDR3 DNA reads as TGTGCCAGCAGCCAACTAGGGGACTCAGGAAACACCATATATTTT. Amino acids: CASSQLGDSGNTIYF.

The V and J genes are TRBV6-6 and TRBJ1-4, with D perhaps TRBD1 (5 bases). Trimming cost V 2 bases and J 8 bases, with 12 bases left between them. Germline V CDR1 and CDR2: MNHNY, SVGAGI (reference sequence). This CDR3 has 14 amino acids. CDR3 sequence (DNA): TGTGCCAGCAGTTACCTGGGGACGGTCGAAAAACTGTTTTTT. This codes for CASSYLGTVEKLFF.

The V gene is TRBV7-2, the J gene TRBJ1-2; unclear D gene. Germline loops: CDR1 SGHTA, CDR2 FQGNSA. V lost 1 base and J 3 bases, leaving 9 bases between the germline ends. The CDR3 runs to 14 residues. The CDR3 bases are TGTGCCAGCAGCTTAGATGCATCGGACTATGGCTACACCTTC. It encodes CASSLDASDYGYTF.

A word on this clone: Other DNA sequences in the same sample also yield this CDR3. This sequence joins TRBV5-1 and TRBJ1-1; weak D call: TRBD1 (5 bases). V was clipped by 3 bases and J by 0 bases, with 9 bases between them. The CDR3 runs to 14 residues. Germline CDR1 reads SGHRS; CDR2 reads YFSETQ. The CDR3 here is CASSSGTLNTEAFF. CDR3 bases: TGCGCCAGCAGCTCCGGGACTCTGAACACTGAAGCTTTCTTT.

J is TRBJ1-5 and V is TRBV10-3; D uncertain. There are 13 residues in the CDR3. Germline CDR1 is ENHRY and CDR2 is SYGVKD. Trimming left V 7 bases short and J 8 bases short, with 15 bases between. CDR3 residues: CAITPTLSEPQHF. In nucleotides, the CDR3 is TGTGCCATCACCCCAACCCTCTCGGAGCCCCAGCATTTT.

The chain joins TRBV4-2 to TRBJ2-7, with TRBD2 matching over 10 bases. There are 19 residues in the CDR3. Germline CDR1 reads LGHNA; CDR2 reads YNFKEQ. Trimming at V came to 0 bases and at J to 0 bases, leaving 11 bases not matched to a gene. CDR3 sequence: CASSQDSGLAGGLSYEQYF. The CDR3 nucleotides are TGTGCCAGCAGCCAAGATTCGGGGTTAGCGGGAGGACTCTCCTACGAGCAGTACTTC.

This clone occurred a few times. The CDR3 nucleotides read TGTGCCAGCAGCCCGGCCGGCCACTCCTACGAGCAGTACTTC. Translation: CASSPAGHSYEQYF. The gene calls are TRBV6-2 or TRBV6-3 and TRBJ2-7; D is ambiguous. CDR1 and CDR2 from the germline V gene are MNHEY and SVGEGT. V lost 6 bases and J 0 bases, leaving 12 bases between the germline ends. The CDR3 sequence is 14 residues long.

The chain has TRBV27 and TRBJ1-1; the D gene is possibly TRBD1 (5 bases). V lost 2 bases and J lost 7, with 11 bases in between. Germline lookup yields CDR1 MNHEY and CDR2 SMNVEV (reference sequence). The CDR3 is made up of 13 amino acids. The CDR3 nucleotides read TGTGCCAGCAGTTTAGGGACGGCGGATGAAGCTTTCTTT. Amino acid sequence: CASSLGTADEAFF.

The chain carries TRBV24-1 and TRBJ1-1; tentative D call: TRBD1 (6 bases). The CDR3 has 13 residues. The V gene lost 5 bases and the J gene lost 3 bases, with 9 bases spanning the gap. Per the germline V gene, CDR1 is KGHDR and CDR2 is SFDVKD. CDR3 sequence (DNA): TGTGCCACCAGTGCCACAGGGTACACTGAAGCTTTCTTT. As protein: CATSATGYTEAFF.

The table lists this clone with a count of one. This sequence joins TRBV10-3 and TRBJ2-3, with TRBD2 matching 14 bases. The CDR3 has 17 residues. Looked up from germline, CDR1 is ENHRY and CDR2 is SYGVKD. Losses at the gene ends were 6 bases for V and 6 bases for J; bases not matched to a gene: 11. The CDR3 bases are TGTGCCATCAGCTTAGGGGGACTAGCGGGAGAGGGCGATACGCAGTATTTT. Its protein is CAISLGGLAGEGDTQYF.

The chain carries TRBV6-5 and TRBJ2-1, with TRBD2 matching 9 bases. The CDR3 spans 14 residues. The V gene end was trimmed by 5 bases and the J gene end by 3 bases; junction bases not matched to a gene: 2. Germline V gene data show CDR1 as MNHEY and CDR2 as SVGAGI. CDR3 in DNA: TGTGCCAGCAGTACTAGCGGGCGCTACAATGAGCAGTTCTTC. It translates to CASSTSGRYNEQFF.

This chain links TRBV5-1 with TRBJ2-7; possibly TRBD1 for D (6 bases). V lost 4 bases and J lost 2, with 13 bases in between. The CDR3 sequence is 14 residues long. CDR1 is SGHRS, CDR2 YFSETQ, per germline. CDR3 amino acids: CASSPGQGAYEQYF. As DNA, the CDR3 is TGCGCCAGCAGCCCGGGACAAGGGGCCTACGAGCAGTACTTC.

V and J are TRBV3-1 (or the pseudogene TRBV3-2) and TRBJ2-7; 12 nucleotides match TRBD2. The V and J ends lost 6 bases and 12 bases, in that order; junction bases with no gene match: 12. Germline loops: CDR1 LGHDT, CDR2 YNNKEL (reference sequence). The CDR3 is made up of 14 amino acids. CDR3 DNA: TGTGCCAGCAGTCCTAGCGGGAGGGCGTCGGGAGGGTACTTC. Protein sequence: CASSPSGRASGGYF.

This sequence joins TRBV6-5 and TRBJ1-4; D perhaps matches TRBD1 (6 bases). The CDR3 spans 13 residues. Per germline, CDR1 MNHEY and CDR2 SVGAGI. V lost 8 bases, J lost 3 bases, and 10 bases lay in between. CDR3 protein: CASSTGPNEKLFF. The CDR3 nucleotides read TGTGCCAGCTCGACAGGCCCTAATGAAAAACTGTTTTTT.

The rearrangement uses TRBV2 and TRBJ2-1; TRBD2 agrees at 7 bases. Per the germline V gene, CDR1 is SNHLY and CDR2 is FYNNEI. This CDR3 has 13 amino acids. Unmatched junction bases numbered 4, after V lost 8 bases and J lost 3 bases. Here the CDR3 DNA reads TGTGCCAGCGCGGGGACTATCTACAATGAGCAGTTCTTC. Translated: CASAGTIYNEQFF.

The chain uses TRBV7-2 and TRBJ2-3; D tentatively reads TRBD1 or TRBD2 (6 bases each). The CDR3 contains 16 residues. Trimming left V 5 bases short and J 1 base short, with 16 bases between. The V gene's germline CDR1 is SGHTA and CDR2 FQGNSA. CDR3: CASSLRPGGGTDTQYF. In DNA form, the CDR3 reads TGTGCCAGCAGCCTACGCCCCGGGGGCGGCACAGATACGCAGTATTTT.

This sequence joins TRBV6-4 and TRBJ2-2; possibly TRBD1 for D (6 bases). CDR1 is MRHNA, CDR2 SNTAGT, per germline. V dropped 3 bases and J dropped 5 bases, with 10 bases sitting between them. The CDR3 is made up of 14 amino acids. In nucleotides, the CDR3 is TGTGCCAGCAGTGAACTCAGGGGAACCGGGGAGCTGTTTTTT. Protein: CASSELRGTGELFF.

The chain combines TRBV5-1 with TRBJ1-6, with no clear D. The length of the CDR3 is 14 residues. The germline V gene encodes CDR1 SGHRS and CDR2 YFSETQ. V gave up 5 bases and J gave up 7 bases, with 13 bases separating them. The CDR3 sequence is CASSAQAPNSPLHF. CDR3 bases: TGCGCCAGCAGTGCCCAGGCTCCCAATTCACCCCTCCACTTT.

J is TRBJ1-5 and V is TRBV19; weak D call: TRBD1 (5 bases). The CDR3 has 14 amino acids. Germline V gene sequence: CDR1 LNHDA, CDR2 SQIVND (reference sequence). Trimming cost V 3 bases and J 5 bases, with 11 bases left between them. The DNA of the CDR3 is TGTGCCAGTAGTATCCGACAGCGGGATCAGCCCCAGCATTTT. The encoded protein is CASSIRQRDQPQHF.

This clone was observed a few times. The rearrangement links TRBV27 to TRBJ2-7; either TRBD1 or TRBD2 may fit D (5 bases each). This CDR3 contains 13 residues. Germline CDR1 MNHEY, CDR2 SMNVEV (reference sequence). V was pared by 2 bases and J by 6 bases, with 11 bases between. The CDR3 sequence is CASSLEGPGEQYF. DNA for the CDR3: TGTGCCAGCAGTTTAGAGGGACCGGGCGAGCAGTACTTC.

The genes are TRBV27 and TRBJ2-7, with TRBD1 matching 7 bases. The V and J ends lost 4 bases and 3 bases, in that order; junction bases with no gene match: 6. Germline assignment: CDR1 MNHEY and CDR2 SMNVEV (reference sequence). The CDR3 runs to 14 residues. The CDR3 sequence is CASSSAGGLYEQYF. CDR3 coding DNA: TGTGCCAGCAGTTCGGCAGGGGGTCTCTACGAGCAGTACTTC.

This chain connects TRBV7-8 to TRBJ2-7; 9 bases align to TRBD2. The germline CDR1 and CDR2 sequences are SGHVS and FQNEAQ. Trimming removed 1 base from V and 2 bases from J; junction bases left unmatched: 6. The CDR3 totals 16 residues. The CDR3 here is CASSLVSVAGAYEQYF. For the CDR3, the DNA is TGTGCCAGCAGCTTAGTATCGGTAGCGGGAGCCTACGAGCAGTACTTC.

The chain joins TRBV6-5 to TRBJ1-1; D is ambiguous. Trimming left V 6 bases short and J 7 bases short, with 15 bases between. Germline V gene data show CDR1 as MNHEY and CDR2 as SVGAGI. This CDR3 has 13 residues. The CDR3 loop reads CASRAGRSLEAFF. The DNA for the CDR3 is TGTGCCAGCAGGGCCGGACGGTCCCTTGAAGCTTTCTTT.

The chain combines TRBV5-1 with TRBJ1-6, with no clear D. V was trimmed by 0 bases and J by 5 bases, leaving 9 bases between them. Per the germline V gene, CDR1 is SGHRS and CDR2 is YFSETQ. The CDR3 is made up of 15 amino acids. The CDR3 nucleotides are TGCGCCAGCAGCTTGGGGATGCCTGATAATTCACCCCTCCACTTT. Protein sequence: CASSLGMPDNSPLHF. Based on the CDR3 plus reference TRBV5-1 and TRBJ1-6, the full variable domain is KAGVTQTPRYLIKTRGQQVTLSCSPISGHRSVSWYQQTPGQGLQFLFEYFSETQRNKGNFPGRFSGRQFSNSRSEMNVSTLELGDSALYLCASSLGMPDNSPLHFGNGTRLTVT.

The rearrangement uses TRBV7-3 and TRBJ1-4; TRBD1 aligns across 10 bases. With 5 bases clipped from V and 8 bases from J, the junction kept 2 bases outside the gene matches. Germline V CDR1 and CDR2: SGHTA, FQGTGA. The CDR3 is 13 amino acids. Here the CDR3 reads CASSRTGGEKLFF. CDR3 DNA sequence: TGTGCCAGCAGCAGGACAGGGGGGGAAAAACTGTTTTTT.